This T cell receptor (beta chain) was identified in a study of blood T cell repertoires in COVID-19. V was pared by 7 bases and J by 6 bases, with 19 bases between. The germline gives CDR1 MNHEY, CDR2 SVGAGI. CDR3 length: 14 residues. Assay used: immunoSEQ multiplex PCR; TCRdb lists only in-frame clones, some missing. The table includes 100,000 to 150,000 clones, approximately 84% detected once. The material sequenced was peripheral blood. This sequence joins TRBV6-5 and TRBJ2-7; D is possibly TRBD1 (7 bases). This sequence originates from a woman older than 75 with acute or convalescent COVID-19. The CDR3 protein is CASTPNRGGGEQYF. CDR3 nucleotides: TGTGCCAGCACCCCTAACAGGGGAGGAGGCGAGCAGTACTTC.